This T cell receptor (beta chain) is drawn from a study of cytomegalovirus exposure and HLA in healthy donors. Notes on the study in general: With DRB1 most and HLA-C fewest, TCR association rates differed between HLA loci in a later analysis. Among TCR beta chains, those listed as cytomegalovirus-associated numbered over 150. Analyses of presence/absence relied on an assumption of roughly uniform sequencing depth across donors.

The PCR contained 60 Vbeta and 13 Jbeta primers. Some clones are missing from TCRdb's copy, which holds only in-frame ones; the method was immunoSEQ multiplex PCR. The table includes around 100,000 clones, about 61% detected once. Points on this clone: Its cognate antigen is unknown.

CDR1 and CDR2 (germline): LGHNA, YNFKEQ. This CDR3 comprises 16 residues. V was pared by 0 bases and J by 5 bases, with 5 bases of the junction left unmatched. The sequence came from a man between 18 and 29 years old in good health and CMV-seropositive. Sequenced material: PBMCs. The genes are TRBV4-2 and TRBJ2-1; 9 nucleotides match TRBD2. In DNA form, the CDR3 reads TGTGCCAGCAGCCAAGAGTCTAGCGGGGCCCACAATGAGCAGTTCTTC. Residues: CASSQESSGAHNEQFF.